Each of the 21 T cell receptor beta chains below was sequenced from the same sample in a study of T-cell memory formation after mild COVID-19. TCRdb redid the calling of the 5' RACE reads with MiXCR, one entry per CDR3 protein. Seen here are 45,000 to 50,000 distinct CDR3 sequences, 7% to 8% observed once, and the top ten hold roughly 1.5%. What was sequenced was PBMCs or a T cell subset sorted from them (not recorded which). The receptors stem from a man between 18 and 29 years old who had mild COVID-19 (a few samples of this study predate the infection). Cell type and time point are not known.

There are many counts of this clonotype. The V and J genes are TRBV5-1 and TRBJ2-5; D is unclear. CDR3 size: 13 residues. V shed 3 bases and J shed 3 bases, with 9 bases lying between them. The V gene's germline CDR1 is SGHRS and CDR2 YFSETQ. CDR3 loop: CASSSTVEETQYF. Here the CDR3 DNA reads TGCGCCAGCAGCTCTACGGTGGAAGAGACCCAGTACTTC.

This clonotype has a count of ten or more. The chain joins TRBV4-3 to TRBJ2-7; D is uncertain. Per the germline V gene, CDR1 is LGHNA and CDR2 is YSLEER. V gave up 4 bases and J gave up 0 bases, with 10 bases separating them. The CDR3 consists of 14 residues. The DNA of the CDR3 is TGCGCCAGCAGCCCGGCGAGAAGCTCCTACGAGCAGTACTTC. This sequence encodes CASSPARSSYEQYF.

A few counts support this clonotype. The gene calls are TRBV5-1 and TRBJ1-4, with D perhaps TRBD1 (5 bases). This CDR3 spans 14 amino acids. Germline CDR1 SGHRS, CDR2 YFSETQ. Deletions cut 4 bases from V and 7 bases from J, with 14 bases between. CDR3 protein: CASSLQGSGEKLFF. DNA of the CDR3: TGCGCCAGCAGCCTTCAGGGTAGTGGTGAAAAACTGTTTTTT.

About this clonotype itself: An end of the junction differs from the germline gene, which may be a read error. V gene TRBV11-2 combines with J gene TRBJ2-7; 9 nucleotides align to TRBD2. Germline V gene lookup returns CDR1 SGHAT and CDR2 FQNNGV. The length of the CDR3 is 14 residues. This CDR3 is CASSLGGGAYERYF. The DNA of the CDR3 is TGTGCCAGCAGCTTAGGCGGGGGGGCTTACGAGCGGTACTTC.

This clonotype was counted many times. The rearrangement uses TRBV5-1 and TRBJ2-1, with TRBD1 identical over 9 bases. CDR1 is SGHRS, CDR2 YFSETQ, per germline. Losses at the gene ends were 2 bases for V and 6 bases for J; bases not matched to a gene: 6. The CDR3 is 15 amino acids. The CDR3 DNA sequence: TGCGCCAGCAGCTTAGAGACAGGGGGTATCAATGAGCAGTTCTTC. It encodes CASSLETGGINEQFF.

This clonotype was seen a handful of times. The chain recombines TRBV6-2 or TRBV6-3 with TRBJ2-1; the match to TRBD2 covers 9 bases. Germline lookup yields CDR1 MNHEY and CDR2 SVGEGT. After removal of 5 bases from V and 12 bases from J, the junction contained 8 bases not matched to a gene. The CDR3 spans 13 residues. The CDR3 DNA sequence: TGTGCCAGCAGTGACGACCCGGGACTAGCGCAGTTCTTC. Protein product: CASSDDPGLAQFF.

This clonotype was seen a few times. The chain joins TRBV6-5 to TRBJ2-4; maybe TRBD2 (7 bases). The CDR3 consists of 16 residues. Looked up from germline, CDR1 is MNHEY and CDR2 is SVGAGI. V lost 6 bases to trimming and J lost 6 bases, with 21 bases between them. In nucleotides, the CDR3 is TGTGCCAGCAGCCCGGTGGGGGGGCGATGGGGAAACATTCAGTACTTC. Translated: CASSPVGGRWGNIQYF.

The gene calls are TRBV12-3 or TRBV12-4 and TRBJ1-2; D not certain. The CDR3 is 12 amino acids. V was trimmed by 3 bases and J by 6 bases, leaving 8 bases between them. In DNA form, the CDR3 reads TGTGCCAGCAGTTTGGGCGGGGATGGCTACACCTTC. Encoded protein: CASSLGGDGYTF.

The chain joins TRBV7-2 to TRBJ1-2; tentatively, D is TRBD1 (5 bases). The germline V gene encodes CDR1 SGHTA and CDR2 FQGNSA. The CDR3 extends over 15 amino acids. With 1 base removed from V and 4 bases from J, the gap between germline ends came to 13 bases. CDR3 protein: CASSLGRGTIYGYTF. The CDR3 nucleotides read TGTGCCAGCAGCTTAGGGCGTGGGACCATCTATGGCTACACCTTC.

This clonotype was detected many times. The chain employs TRBV2 and TRBJ1-4; tentatively, D is TRBD1 (6 bases). The CDR3 spans 12 residues. Deletions cut 4 bases from V and 6 bases from J, with 6 bases between. Germline lookup yields CDR1 SNHLY and CDR2 FYNNEI. CDR3 sequence (DNA): TGTGCCAGCAGTGGGACAGATGAAAAACTGTTTTTT. It yields the protein CASSGTDEKLFF.

This chain connects TRBV5-4 to TRBJ2-5; D possibly corresponds to TRBD2 (6 bases). The CDR3 extends over 16 amino acids. From germline, CDR1 is SGHNT and CDR2 YYREEE (reference sequence). The V end was cut by 5 bases, the J end by 4 bases, with 21 bases between. CDR3 nucleotides: TGTGCCAGCAGGGAGAGGTCTACTAGCCCCCCAGAGACCCAGTACTTC. Translating gives CASRERSTSPPETQYF. Full variable domain (outside the CDR3, taken from reference TRBV5-4 and TRBJ2-5): ETGVTQSPTHLIKTRGQQVTLRCSSQSGHNTVSWYQQALGQGPQFIFQYYREEENGRGNFPPRFSGLQFPNYSSELNVNALELDDSALYLCASRERSTSPPETQYFGPGTRLLVL.

Many counts were recorded for this clonotype. The V and J genes are TRBV7-3 and TRBJ2-3; TRBD2 is a possible D gene (7 bases). V lost 3 bases, J lost 6 bases, and 16 bases lay in between. This CDR3 is 15 amino acids long. In germline, CDR1 is SGHTA, CDR2 FQGTGA. This chain's CDR3 is CASSLTDGGADTQYF. For the CDR3, the DNA is TGTGCCAGCAGCTTGACCGATGGGGGGGCGGATACGCAGTATTTT.

The table lists this clonotype with many counts. CDR3 in DNA: TGCGCCAGCAGCTTGGGGGGGACGGAAGAGACCCAGTACTTC. Its protein is CASSLGGTEETQYF. The V and J genes are TRBV5-1 and TRBJ2-5; D possibly matches TRBD1 or TRBD2 (5 bases each). V was shortened by 0 bases and J by 3 bases, with 9 bases between the two germline ends. CDR1 is SGHRS, CDR2 YFSETQ, per germline. This CDR3 is 14 amino acids long.

This clonotype was seen only a few times. The rearrangement uses TRBV3-1 and TRBJ2-2, with D tentatively TRBD1 or TRBD2 (5 bases each). Trimming cost V 5 bases and J 2 bases, with 12 bases left between them. The CDR3 runs 15 residues. Germline V CDR1 and CDR2: LGHDT, YNNKEL (reference sequence). This CDR3 is CASSKWDLNTGELFF. The CDR3 nucleotides read TGTGCCAGCAGCAAATGGGACCTCAACACCGGGGAGCTGTTTTTT.

The chain has TRBV11-2 and TRBJ1-4; weak D call: TRBD1 (5 bases). With 4 bases removed from V and 5 bases from J, the gap between germline ends came to 11 bases. This CDR3 comprises 14 residues. The germline V gene encodes CDR1 SGHAT and CDR2 FQNNGV. The CDR3 protein is CASSSRQPNEKLFF. The CDR3 DNA follows: TGTGCCAGCAGCTCCCGACAGCCAAATGAAAAACTGTTTTTT.

The chain links TRBV20-1 to TRBJ2-7; perhaps TRBD1 as D (6 bases). Germline assignment: CDR1 DFQATT and CDR2 SNEGSKA (reference sequence). The CDR3 totals 14 residues. The V end lost 5 bases, the J end lost 7 bases, and 21 bases lay between the germline ends. DNA of the CDR3: TGCAGTGCTCTACGGTCGGGTCCTCAGGGGGAGCAGTACTTC. Translated, it gives CSALRSGPQGEQYF.

This clonotype was counted a few times. The V gene is TRBV6-5, the J gene TRBJ1-2; 7 nucleotides line up with TRBD1. Germline V gene data show CDR1 as MNHEY and CDR2 as SVGAGI. J was trimmed by 4 bases and V by 0 bases; bases with no gene match: 8. The CDR3 contains 16 residues. Here the CDR3 reads CASSYSRGGSSYGYTF. The DNA for the CDR3 is TGTGCCAGCAGTTACTCGAGAGGGGGCAGTAGCTATGGCTACACCTTC.

The chain uses TRBV7-2 and TRBJ1-1, with 9 bases that match TRBD1. The CDR3 runs 20 residues. The V gene end was trimmed by 2 bases and the J gene end by 0 bases; junction bases not matched to a gene: 16. Germline V lookup: CDR1 SGHTA, CDR2 FQGNSA. CDR3 sequence reads: CASSLRDRAELAPMNTEAFF. Written as DNA, the CDR3 is TGTGCCAGCAGCTTAAGGGACAGGGCCGAACTAGCACCCATGAACACTGAAGCTTTCTTT. Based on the CDR3 plus reference TRBV7-2 and TRBJ1-1, the full variable domain is GAGVSQSPSNKVTEKGKDVELRCDPISGHTALYWYRQSLGQGLEFLIYFQGNSAPDKSGLPSDRFSAERTGGSVSTLTIQRTQQEDSAVYLCASSLRDRAELAPMNTEAFFGQGTRLTVV.

This rearrangement joins TRBV4-3 to TRBJ1-2, with 7 nucleotides matching TRBD1. Germline-derived CDR1 and CDR2 are LGHNA and YSLEER. Unmatched junction bases numbered 3, after V lost 4 bases and J lost 4 bases. The CDR3 spans 13 residues. CDR3 in DNA: TGCGCCAGCAGCCTGGACAGGACCTATGGCTACACCTTC. This encodes CASSLDRTYGYTF.

This clonotype has just a few counts. The chain employs TRBV21-1 and TRBJ2-4; TRBD1 is the table's D call, not checked against the DNA. TRBV21-1 is reported as a pseudogene. There are 16 residues in the CDR3. The CDR3: CASSREGALAKNIQYF. The CDR3 DNA reads as TGTGCCAGCAGCAGAGAGGGGGCTTTAGCCAAAAACATTCAGTACTTC.

V gene TRBV9 combines with J gene TRBJ1-2; 10 bases fit TRBD1. CDR1 SGDLS and CDR2 YYNGEE come from the germline V gene. CDR3 length equals 14 residues. J gave up 4 bases and V 3 bases, and 3 bases lay outside the gene matches. The CDR3 coding sequence is TGTGCCAGCAGCGGCGGGACAGGGGCCTATGGCTACACCTTC. Protein product: CASSGGTGAYGYTF. Full variable domain (outside the CDR3, taken from reference TRBV9 and TRBJ1-2): DSGVTQTPKHLITATGQRVTLRCSPRSGDLSVYWYQQSLDQGLQFLIQYYNGEERAKGNILERFSAQQFPDLHSELNLSSLELGDSALYFCASSGGTGAYGYTFGSGTRLTVV.